These 18 T cell receptor beta chains were sequenced from one sample in a study of regulatory T cells in long-lasting Graves disease. CDR3-region Arm-PCR and iRepertoire HTBI primers produced the TCR beta libraries. Using its own MiXCR run on the multiplex PCR reads, TCRdb lists one record per CDR3 protein. The sample includes over 500,000 distinct CDR3 sequences, more than 15% seen only once; the top ten take around 13%. Time point defined: newly diagnosed GD, antithyroid drugs for less than 3 months. Extracted PBMC RNA gave rise to the TCR library. The data were also submitted as part of a second study, on T cells in Graves' hyperthyroidism and ophthalmopathy.

Here the sequenced sample was peripheral blood mononuclear cells (PBMCs), taken at new diagnosis, from a patient treated with antithyroid drugs. The receptor set was obtained from a man aged 18 to 30 with Graves disease.

At least ten counts were recorded for this clonotype. The chain carries TRBV13 and TRBJ2-1, with D perhaps matching TRBD2 (5 bases). Germline assignment: CDR1 PRHDT and CDR2 FYEKMQ (reference sequence). Trimming stripped 7 bases from V and 8 bases from J, with 15 bases between. The CDR3 is 13 amino acids. CDR3 sequence: CASTNYRDDEQFF. CDR3 coding DNA: TGTGCCAGCACTAATTATCGGGATGATGAGCAGTTCTTC.

The J gene is TRBJ2-6, the V gene TRBV11-1; no reliable D call. CDR3 length: 13 residues. Germline CDR1 is SGHAT and CDR2 is FQDESV (reference sequence). V was cut by 7 bases and J by 2 bases, with 6 bases left in between. CDR3 loop: CASMVPGANVLTF. The CDR3, as DNA: TGTGCCAGCATGGTACCTGGGGCCAACGTCCTGACTTTC.

This clonotype was found a few times. V is TRBV18 and J is TRBJ2-3, with 9 nucleotides matching TRBD2. The CDR3 is 16 amino acids. The germline V gene encodes CDR1 KGHSH and CDR2 LQKENI. The V segment lost 1 base and the J segment 1 base; nucleotides outside the gene matches: 3. Here the CDR3 reads CASSPRVAGGTDTQYF. CDR3 sequence (DNA): TGTGCCAGCTCACCACGTGTAGCGGGGGGCACAGATACGCAGTATTTT.

V and J are TRBV5-1 and TRBJ1-4; the D is unclear. V was trimmed by 8 bases and J by 8 bases, leaving 10 bases between them. This CDR3 has 11 residues. Germline V gene data show CDR1 as SGHRS and CDR2 as YFSETQ. The CDR3 loop is CARIPEEKLFF. The CDR3 DNA follows: TGCGCCAGAATCCCAGAAGAAAAACTGTTTTTT.

This clonotype was observed a few times. V gene TRBV5-6 combines with J gene TRBJ2-3, with a weak D call TRBD2 (5 bases). In germline, CDR1 is SGHDT, CDR2 YYEEEE. The V gene lost 0 bases and the J gene lost 2 bases, with 7 bases spanning the gap. The CDR3 length is 14 residues. CDR3 region: CASSLGGHTDTQYF. The CDR3 DNA sequence: TGTGCCAGCAGCTTGGGAGGGCACACAGATACGCAGTATTTT. Variable domain in full (rest from reference TRBV5-6 and TRBJ2-3): DAGVTQSPTHLIKTRGQQVTLRCSPKSGHDTVSWYQQALGQGPQFIFQYYEEEERQRGNFPDRFSGHQFPNYSSELNVNALLLGDSALYLCASSLGGHTDTQYFGPGTRLTVL.

This clonotype was found a few times. J is TRBJ2-7 and V is TRBV29-1; 7 bases agree with TRBD1. Germline loops: CDR1 SQVTM, CDR2 ANQGSEA. The CDR3 runs to 16 residues. The V and J ends lost 0 bases and 4 bases, in that order; junction bases with no gene match: 12. This chain's CDR3 is CSVEDLVGGVKYEQYF. In nucleotides, the CDR3 is TGCAGCGTTGAAGATTTAGTAGGGGGCGTGAAGTACGAGCAGTACTTC.

As to this clonotype: This likely comes from a read error, as the CDR3 has no conserved phenylalanine or tryptophan at its end. This chain links TRBV20-1 with TRBJ2-5, with 11 bases matching TRBD2. Germline trimming cut 6 bases from V and 1 base from J; bases unmatched to any gene: 4. This CDR3 comprises 14 residues. Germline V CDR1 and CDR2: DFQATT, SNEGSKA (reference sequence). The CDR3 reads CSAALAGAQETQYL. The CDR3, as DNA: TGCAGTGCAGCACTAGCGGGAGCCCAAGAGACCCAGTACCTC.

As concerns this clonotype: A much larger clone is a single base away; this may be a read error. The gene calls are TRBV5-1 and TRBJ2-7; weak D call: TRBD2 (6 bases). Trimming stripped 4 bases from V and 3 bases from J, with 14 bases between. This CDR3 comprises 14 residues. Germline assignment: CDR1 SGHRS and CDR2 YFSETQ. CDR3 nucleotides: TGCGCCAGCAGCCGCGGGACCGTCTTCTACGAGCAGTACTTC. This codes for CASSRGTVFYEQYF.

The chain is built from TRBV10-3 and TRBJ1-1; D is undetermined. Trimming took off 2 bases at V and 1 base at J, with 11 bases between the two ends. The CDR3 contains 15 residues. CDR1 is ENHRY, CDR2 SYGVKD, per germline. The CDR3 here is CAISETGITNTEAFF. DNA for the CDR3: TGTGCCATCAGTGAGACGGGGATAACGAACACTGAAGCTTTCTTT.

The chain has TRBV30 and TRBJ2-1; 10 positions agree with TRBD2. V trimming: 2 bases; J trimming: 4 bases; junction bases outside the gene matches: 2. The CDR3 length is 14 residues. Germline values: CDR1 GTSNPN, CDR2 SVGIG (reference sequence). In nucleotides, the CDR3 is TGTGCCTGGAGTTATAGCGGGAGGTACAATGAGCAGTTCTTC. Translating gives CAWSYSGRYNEQFF. The full variable domain, with the rest looked up from reference TRBV30 and TRBJ2-1, is SQTIHQWPATLVQPVGSPLSLECTVEGTSNPNLYWYRQAAGRGLQLLFYSVGIGQISSEVPQNLSASRPQDRQFILSSKKLLLSDSGFYLCAWSYSGRYNEQFFGPGTRLTVL.

This clonotype came up many times. The chain carries TRBV28 and TRBJ2-7; 7 bases align to TRBD1. CDR1 and CDR2 from the germline V gene are MDHEN and SYDVKM. The CDR3 consists of 15 residues. With 5 bases clipped from V and 0 bases from J, the junction kept 7 bases outside the gene matches. The CDR3 nucleotides read TGTGCCAGCAGTCTTGGACAGGTTAGCTCCTACGAGCAGTACTTC. Its translation is CASSLGQVSSYEQYF.

This clonotype was seen many times. J is TRBJ2-1 and V is TRBV7-3; maybe TRBD2 (5 bases). The V gene lost 5 bases and the J gene lost 8 bases, with 19 bases spanning the gap. Looked up from germline, CDR1 is SGHTA and CDR2 is FQGTGA. The CDR3 has 15 residues. Here the CDR3 reads CASSPVGGPGDEQFF. In DNA, the CDR3 is TGTGCCAGCAGCCCGGTCGGAGGCCCGGGCGATGAGCAGTTCTTC.

The rearrangement joins TRBV20-1 to TRBJ2-1; 9 bases fit TRBD2. Germline lookup yields CDR1 DFQATT and CDR2 SNEGSKA (reference sequence). V trimming: 6 bases; J trimming: 0 bases; junction bases outside the gene matches: 6. CDR3 length equals 15 residues. CDR3 DNA sequence: TGCAGTGCCCAGACTAGCGGCTACTCCTACAATGAGCAGTTCTTC. Translation gives CSAQTSGYSYNEQFF.

This clonotype was found many times. The gene calls are TRBV2 and TRBJ2-6; D perhaps matches TRBD2 (5 bases). Trimming shortened V by 7 bases and J by 0 bases, and 10 bases separated the two germline ends. From germline, CDR1 is SNHLY and CDR2 FYNNEI. The CDR3 runs 15 residues. The CDR3 DNA reads as TGTGCCAGCAAAGCGGTCCACTCTGGGGCCAACGTCCTGACTTTC. It is translated as CASKAVHSGANVLTF.

This clonotype was counted between two and nine times. The rearrangement joins TRBV6-1 to TRBJ1-6; D unresolved. Germline values: CDR1 MNHNS, CDR2 SASEGT. The V end lost 11 bases, the J end lost 10 bases, and 18 bases lay between the germline ends. The CDR3 consists of 13 residues. The CDR3 bases are TGTGCCGCCCGGTGGTTTGGGGAGTCACCCCTCCACTTT. Its protein product is CAARWFGESPLHF.

The table lists this clonotype with many counts. This chain links TRBV5-4 with TRBJ1-2, with TRBD1 as a possible D gene (5 bases). This CDR3 has 16 residues. Trimming removed 0 bases at V and 6 bases at J, with 18 bases between. From germline, CDR1 is SGHNT and CDR2 YYREEE (reference sequence). Here the CDR3 reads CASSLGQQGRANGYTF. CDR3 nucleotide sequence: TGTGCCAGCAGCTTGGGCCAGCAGGGACGCGCAAATGGCTACACCTTC.

V and J are TRBV29-1 and TRBJ2-3; D is uncertain. The CDR3 has 11 residues. Germline lookup yields CDR1 SQVTM and CDR2 ANQGSEA. V was shortened by 4 bases and J by 6 bases, with 8 bases between the two germline ends. CDR3 region: CSVAPHDTQYF. DNA of the CDR3: TGCAGCGTTGCCCCTCACGATACGCAGTATTTT.

This clonotype was seen many times. V gene TRBV10-3 combines with J gene TRBJ2-3; 9 bases map to TRBD2. The CDR3 contains 14 residues. The V and J ends lost 11 bases and 0 bases, in that order; junction bases with no gene match: 6. Germline lookup yields CDR1 ENHRY and CDR2 SYGVKD. CDR3 region: CAASGKASTDTQYF. CDR3 sequence (DNA): TGTGCCGCTAGCGGGAAGGCTAGCACAGATACGCAGTATTTT.